This T cell receptor (beta chain) was captured in a study of T cell clones after liver transplantation. Study-level results: Post-transplant time points were not standardized, so conclusions are preliminary.

As regards this clone: Its antigen remains unidentified.

This CDR3 is 15 amino acids long. Germline V gene data show CDR1 as MNHNS and CDR2 as SASEGT. V lost 7 bases to trimming and J lost 1 base; unmatched junction nucleotides: 7. Clones were sequenced by immunoSEQ multiplex PCR, and TCRdb holds only the in-frame ones, with some missing. Of roughly 67,000 clones listed, about 92% are singletons. The specimen comprised CD4+ T cells from blood, sampled approximately 27 months after liver transplant. The chain employs TRBV6-1 and TRBJ2-7; TRBD2 agrees at 10 bases. The receptor was derived from a human patient who received a liver transplant. Some T cells may trace back to the graft donor. The CDR3: CASTGVAGGSYEQYF. The CDR3 nucleotides are TGTGCCAGCACGGGGGTAGCGGGAGGTTCCTACGAGCAGTACTTC.